What follows are 16 T cell receptor beta chains derived from one specimen sequenced in a study of a mutant IDH1 vaccine in newly diagnosed glioma. These receptors' antigens are unknown. Assay used: immunoSEQ multiplex PCR; TCRdb lists only in-frame clones, some missing. The table shows around 40,000 clones, with 82% occurring only once. Time point in this sample: week 47, end of study. In every dose of vaccine, 300 ug of mutant IDH1 20-mer peptide was given alongside topical imiquimod. Sequenced material: PBMCs, taken from a glioma patient whose treatment included an IDH1 peptide vaccine. These receptors all come from a man aged 18 to 29 with glioma. Some clones in this sample may be carry-over from other donors' samples.

The rearrangement joins TRBV7-9 to TRBJ1-2; tentatively, D is TRBD1 (5 bases). The CDR3 extends over 13 amino acids. Between the trimmed V and J ends, which lost 0 bases and 7 bases, there was a span of 9 bases. In germline, CDR1 is SEHNR, CDR2 FQNEAQ (reference sequence). The CDR3, as DNA: TGTGCCAGCAGCTTAGCTGTTGGGGGTGGCTACACCTTC. This sequence encodes CASSLAVGGGYTF.

V is TRBV4-1 and J is TRBJ2-2; D might be TRBD2 (6 bases). V was trimmed by 0 bases and J by 7 bases, leaving 21 bases between them. Germline V gene sequence: CDR1 MGHRA, CDR2 YSYEKL. The CDR3 is made up of 18 amino acids. The chain's CDR3 is CASSQDPGLTLLGGELFF. The DNA for the CDR3 is TGCGCCAGCAGCCAAGACCCGGGACTCACCCTTTTGGGCGGGGAGCTGTTTTTT.

V is TRBV6-5 and J is TRBJ1-1; TRBD1 matches 7 bases. CDR3 size: 14 residues. Trimming at V came to 5 bases and at J to 7 bases, leaving 10 bases not matched to a gene. Germline V lookup: CDR1 MNHEY, CDR2 SVGAGI. The CDR3 DNA reads as TGTGCCAGCAGTCTGGGGAGGGGGCTTGGTGAAGCTTTCTTT. It specifies CASSLGRGLGEAFF.

V usage is TRBV4-1 and J usage is TRBJ1-2; TRBD1 is a possible D gene (6 bases). The germline V and J ends were trimmed by 3 bases and 4 bases, with 12 bases remaining between them. The CDR3 covers 14 residues. The V gene's germline CDR1 is MGHRA and CDR2 YSYEKL. CDR3 region: CASSQTRGGYGYTF. In nucleotides, the CDR3 is TGCGCCAGCAGCCAGACCAGGGGAGGCTATGGCTACACCTTC.

The V gene is TRBV29-1, the J gene TRBJ2-5; no clear D gene. Germline CDR1 SQVTM, CDR2 ANQGSEA. This CDR3 is 13 amino acids long. V was cut by 7 bases and J by 5 bases, with 17 bases left in between. The CDR3 loop is CSAERRLGETQYF. The CDR3 DNA reads as TGCAGCGCCGAACGCCGGTTAGGGGAGACCCAGTACTTC.

The chain combines TRBV30 with TRBJ2-2, with 12 bases matching TRBD2. V lost 2 bases, J lost 5 bases, and 3 bases stayed unmatched. The CDR3 runs to 15 residues. Germline V gene lookup returns CDR1 GTSNPN and CDR2 SVGIG (reference sequence). This CDR3 reads CAWSIGLAGTGELFF. The CDR3 DNA reads as TGTGCCTGGAGTATAGGACTAGCGGGAACCGGGGAGCTGTTTTTT.

The chain couples TRBV25-1 to TRBJ2-1; D unresolved. Trimming left V 6 bases short and J 0 bases short, with 9 bases between. The CDR3 covers 14 residues. Germline V gene sequence: CDR1 MGHDK, CDR2 SYGVNS. Here the CDR3 reads CASRSQNSYNEQFF. The CDR3 bases are TGTGCCAGCAGGTCTCAGAACTCCTACAATGAGCAGTTCTTC. Combining the CDR3 with reference TRBV25-1 and TRBJ2-1 gives the whole variable domain EADIYQTPRYLVIGTGKKITLECSQTMGHDKMYWYQQDPGMELHLIHYSYGVNSTEKGDLSSESTVSRIRTEHFPLTLESARPSHTSQYLCASRSQNSYNEQFFGPGTRLTVL.

The chain couples TRBV2 to TRBJ1-2, with 7 nucleotides matching TRBD1. CDR1 and CDR2 (germline): SNHLY, FYNNEI. Trimming at V came to 4 bases and at J to 7 bases, leaving 12 bases not matched to a gene. The CDR3 covers 15 residues. The CDR3 spells CASSVNRDSSVGYTF. DNA of the CDR3: TGTGCCAGCAGTGTTAACCGGGACAGTTCGGTTGGCTACACCTTC.

This sequence joins TRBV4-1 and TRBJ2-5; no clear D. Per the germline V gene, CDR1 is MGHRA and CDR2 is YSYEKL. This CDR3 region has 15 residues. The V and J ends lost 3 bases and 2 bases respectively, with 13 bases between them. The CDR3 loop reads CASSQTRATQETQYF. The CDR3 bases are TGCGCCAGCAGCCAGACTCGGGCAACACAAGAGACCCAGTACTTC.

The rearrangement joins TRBV29-1 to TRBJ2-3; D gene unclear. The V end lost 7 bases, the J end lost 5 bases, and 7 bases lay between the germline ends. Germline lookup yields CDR1 SQVTM and CDR2 ANQGSEA. The CDR3 consists of 10 residues. CDR3 residues: CSARKDTQYF. The CDR3 coding sequence is TGCAGCGCCCGAAAAGATACGCAGTATTTT.

The chain uses TRBV5-4 and TRBJ1-1, with 7 bases fitting TRBD1. Per germline, CDR1 SGHNT and CDR2 YYREEE (reference sequence). Unmatched junction bases numbered 2, after V lost 4 bases and J lost 5 bases. CDR3 length: 12 residues. The CDR3 spells CASSRQGTEAFF. The CDR3 nucleotides read TGTGCCAGCAGCCGACAGGGAACTGAAGCTTTCTTT.

CDR3 amino acids: CAISVGQHMEAFF. The CDR3 nucleotides read TGTGCCATCAGTGTGGGACAACACATGGAAGCTTTCTTT. This rearrangement joins TRBV10-3 to TRBJ1-1; TRBD1 is a possible D gene (6 bases). The germline V gene encodes CDR1 ENHRY and CDR2 SYGVKD. Trimming left V 4 bases short and J 8 bases short, with 14 bases between. This CDR3 is 13 amino acids long.

The chain links TRBV5-1 to TRBJ1-1; D may be TRBD1 (5 bases). With 0 bases removed from V and 5 bases from J, the gap between germline ends came to 14 bases. This CDR3 has 15 amino acids. CDR1 and CDR2 (germline): SGHRS, YFSETQ. CDR3 nucleotide sequence: TGCGCCAGCAGCTTGGCCAGCAGTGGGGGAACTGAAGCTTTCTTT. As protein: CASSLASSGGTEAFF.

This rearrangement joins TRBV10-3 to TRBJ1-1, with D unresolved. CDR1 and CDR2 from the germline V gene are ENHRY and SYGVKD. The CDR3 sequence is 14 residues long. The ends were cut back, 0 bases at V and 8 bases at J, with 13 bases in the middle. The CDR3 bases are TGTGCCATCAGTGAGTCTTTAGGGCGGGAAGAAGCTTTCTTT. It yields the protein CAISESLGREEAFF.

This sequence joins TRBV1 and TRBJ2-4; the table names TRBD2, a call not compared with the DNA. TRBV1 is designated a pseudogene. This CDR3 is built from 19 residues. CDR3 nucleotides: TGCACCAGCAGCCCAAAGACTAGCGGGGGGCTTTTAGCCAAAAACATTCAGTACTTC. Amino acid sequence: CTSSPKTSGGLLAKNIQYF.

This chain's CDR3 is CAISESQDRGHEQYF. The CDR3 DNA reads TGTGCCATCAGTGAGTCCCAAGACAGGGGCCACGAGCAGTACTTC. The rearrangement links TRBV10-3 to TRBJ2-7; 8 bases fit TRBD1. V lost 0 bases, J lost 5 bases, and 6 bases stayed unmatched. Germline CDR1 and CDR2: ENHRY and SYGVKD. The CDR3 is made up of 15 amino acids.